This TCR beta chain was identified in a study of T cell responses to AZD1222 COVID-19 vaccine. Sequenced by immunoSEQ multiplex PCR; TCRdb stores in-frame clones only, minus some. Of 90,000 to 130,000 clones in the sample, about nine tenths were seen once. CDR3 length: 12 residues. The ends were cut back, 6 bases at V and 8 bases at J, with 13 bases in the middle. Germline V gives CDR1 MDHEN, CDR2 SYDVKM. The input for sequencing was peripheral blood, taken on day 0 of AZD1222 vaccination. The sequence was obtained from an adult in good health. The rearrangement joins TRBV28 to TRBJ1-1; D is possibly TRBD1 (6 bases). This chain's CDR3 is CASRTFTGEAFF. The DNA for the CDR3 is TGTGCCAGCAGGACCTTCACAGGGGAAGCTTTCTTT.